This TCR beta chain is drawn from a study of monozygotic twins with inflammatory bowel disease. Study conclusions and caveats: Among IBD patients, fewer clonotypes were shared with others than among healthy twins, especially with disease activity. Limited power may explain why concordant and discordant twins showed no difference in repertoire similarity. Heterogeneous immunosuppressive treatment regimens may have introduced variability into patient repertoires.

Comment on this clonotype: Its antigen is not known.

TCRalpha and TCRbeta cDNA went through two nested PCRs of approximately 16 and 9 cycles. TCRdb reprocessed the 5' RACE reads and keeps a single row for each CDR3 protein, giving no DNA. The sample has 350,000 to 500,000 distinct CDR3 sequences. This CDR3 region has 13 residues. CDR1 and CDR2 from the germline V gene are SGHTA and FQGNSA. The clonotype originates from a human donor with ulcerative colitis or Crohn's disease, or a healthy co-twin of an affected twin (not recorded which). This chain uses TRBV7-2 with TRBJ2-5. Sequenced: blood. The CDR3 reads CASSLTDGETQYF.